Below are 26 T cell receptor beta chains sequenced from a single sample in a study of CD8 T cells in Susac syndrome. With random hexamers, reverse transcription was performed on roughly 0.5 to 1 ug of RNA. TCRdb re-called the immunoSEQ multiplex PCR reads through MiXCR, storing one row per CDR3 protein. The table records around 80,000 distinct CDR3 sequences, approximately 95% of them present only once. Input material: CD8+ T cells from PBMCs. The source of these receptors is a human donor with Susac syndrome.

Concerning this clonotype: A read error may produce the germline difference seen at one junction end. J is TRBJ2-5 and V is TRBV24-1; the D gene is possibly TRBD2 (5 bases). Germline V CDR1 and CDR2: KGHDR, SFDVKD. The CDR3 runs 13 residues. CDR3 in DNA: TGTGCCACCAGCGATTGGGAGACAGAGACCCAGTACTTC. This codes for CATSDWETETQYF.

The rearrangement joins TRBV15 to TRBJ1-5, with D tentatively TRBD1 (5 bases). This CDR3 contains 20 residues. Germline CDR1 and CDR2: LNHNV and YYDKDF (reference sequence). Trimming left V 3 bases short and J 0 bases short, with 24 bases between. The CDR3: CATSRGEGILPLRSNQPQHF. CDR3 in DNA: TGTGCCACCAGCAGGGGGGAGGGGATACTCCCGCTACGTAGCAATCAGCCCCAGCATTTT.

The CDR3 is CASSLGLASDSINEQFF. The CDR3 region has the DNA TGCGCCAGCAGCTTGGGACTAGCGTCAGACTCCATCAATGAGCAGTTCTTC. The genes are TRBV5-1 and TRBJ2-1; 8 bases map to TRBD2. The length of the CDR3 is 17 residues. The V gene end was trimmed by 0 bases and the J gene end by 6 bases; junction bases not matched to a gene: 11. The V gene's germline CDR1 is SGHRS and CDR2 YFSETQ.

CDR3 loop: CASPPASSGPSTDTQYF. DNA of the CDR3: TGCGCCAGTCCCCCCGCCTCTAGCGGACCTAGCACAGATACGCAGTATTTT. The chain is built from TRBV10-2 and TRBJ2-3; 7 bases fit TRBD2. J gave up 0 bases and V 9 bases, and 15 bases lay outside the gene matches. The germline gives CDR1 WSHSY, CDR2 SAAADI. The CDR3 has 17 residues.

The chain carries TRBV9 and TRBJ1-1; TRBD1 matches 9 bases. This CDR3 is 16 amino acids long. The germline V gene encodes CDR1 SGDLS and CDR2 YYNGEE. The V segment lost 4 bases and the J segment 1 base; nucleotides outside the gene matches: 8. In nucleotides, the CDR3 is TGTGCCAGCAGCCCCCGGACAGGGGTCAAGAACACTGAAGCTTTCTTT. Its protein product is CASSPRTGVKNTEAFF.

CDR3 amino acids: CSAGTFYNEQFF. CDR3 bases: TGCAGTGCCGGGACTTTCTACAATGAGCAGTTCTTC. The chain uses TRBV20-1 and TRBJ2-1, with TRBD2 as a possible D gene (6 bases). CDR1 is DFQATT, CDR2 SNEGSKA, per germline (reference sequence). V was cut by 6 bases and J by 3 bases, with 9 bases left in between. The CDR3 totals 12 residues.

The J gene is TRBJ2-5, the V gene TRBV12-3 or TRBV12-4, with D maybe TRBD2 (6 bases). V was trimmed by 7 bases and J by 2 bases, leaving 11 bases between them. The CDR3 loop spans 13 amino acids. CDR3 amino acids: CASNLGGQETQYF. The DNA of the CDR3 is TGTGCCAGCAACCTGGGGGGTCAAGAGACCCAGTACTTC.

This chain uses TRBV2 with TRBJ1-2; 8 bases fit TRBD1. This CDR3 comprises 14 residues. Germline loops: CDR1 SNHLY, CDR2 FYNNEI. The junction had 11 bases not matched to a gene; V was cut back by 6 bases and J by 8 bases. The DNA of the CDR3 is TGTGCCAGCAGAACCGGGACAGGAACTAACGGCTACACCTTC. Translated, it gives CASRTGTGTNGYTF. The full variable domain, with the rest looked up from reference TRBV2 and TRBJ1-2, is EPEVTQTPSHQVTQMGQEVILRCVPISNHLYFYWYRQILGQKVEFLVSFYNNEISEKSEIFDDQFSVERPDGSNFTLKIRSTKLEDSAMYFCASRTGTGTNGYTFGSGTRLTVV.

This chain links TRBV9 with TRBJ1-3, with D possibly TRBD1 on 6 matching bases. CDR3 length equals 18 residues. Trimming shortened V by 0 bases and J by 0 bases, and 16 bases separated the two germline ends. The germline V gene has CDR1 SGDLS and CDR2 YYNGEE. The CDR3 is CASSVGGTMLTSGNTIYF. The CDR3 DNA reads as TGTGCCAGCAGCGTAGGGGGGACAATGCTCACCTCTGGAAACACCATATATTTT.

The chain joins TRBV6-6 to TRBJ2-5; D call uncertain. CDR1 is MNHNY, CDR2 SVGAGI, per germline (reference sequence). Trimming left V 7 bases short and J 1 base short, with 13 bases between. CDR3 length: 14 residues. In nucleotides, the CDR3 is TGTGCCAGCACTAACGGTGGCGGCCAAGAGACCCAGTACTTC. Its protein is CASTNGGGQETQYF.

This sequence joins TRBV5-4 and TRBJ2-1; TRBD2 matches 8 bases. V was clipped by 2 bases and J by 5 bases; unmatched bases: 6. Germline V lookup: CDR1 SGHNT, CDR2 YYREEE (reference sequence). The CDR3 spans 15 residues. DNA for the CDR3: TGTGCCAGCAGCTTCGGGAGGGCCGGCGACAATGAGCAGTTCTTC. It encodes CASSFGRAGDNEQFF.

This chain joins TRBV28 and TRBJ1-2; TRBD1 matches at 10 bases. CDR1 MDHEN and CDR2 SYDVKM come from the germline V gene. With V trimmed by 5 bases and J by 8 bases, 14 bases remained unmatched. The CDR3 is 16 residues long. The CDR3 reads CASSPRDRGISGGYTF. In nucleotides, the CDR3 is TGTGCCAGCAGTCCCCGGGACAGGGGAATCTCGGGGGGCTACACCTTC.

This chain uses TRBV6-5 with TRBJ2-7; 11 bases fit TRBD1. The CDR3 loop spans 14 amino acids. The V segment lost 6 bases and the J segment 5 bases; nucleotides outside the gene matches: 6. Germline-derived CDR1 and CDR2 are MNHEY and SVGAGI. The CDR3 DNA follows: TGTGCCAGCAGCAAGGGACAGGGGGTAGACGAGCAGTACTTC. It yields the protein CASSKGQGVDEQYF.

The gene calls are TRBV9 and TRBJ2-7, with 7 bases aligning to TRBD1. Trimming cost V 0 bases and J 3 bases; bases outside gene matches: 6. The CDR3 is 15 residues long. CDR1 is SGDLS and CDR2 is YYNGEE in the germline V gene. CDR3 sequence reads: CASSVGGGEGYEQYF. The CDR3 DNA sequence: TGTGCCAGCAGCGTAGGAGGGGGCGAGGGCTACGAGCAGTACTTC. Combining the CDR3 with reference TRBV9 and TRBJ2-7 gives the whole variable domain DSGVTQTPKHLITATGQRVTLRCSPRSGDLSVYWYQQSLDQGLQFLIQYYNGEERAKGNILERFSAQQFPDLHSELNLSSLELGDSALYFCASSVGGGEGYEQYFGPGTRLTVT.

The chain is built from TRBV11-2 and TRBJ1-2, with TRBD1 matching over 8 bases. The V and J ends lost 1 base and 0 bases, in that order; junction bases with no gene match: 10. Germline loops: CDR1 SGHAT, CDR2 FQNNGV. This CDR3 region has 18 residues. The CDR3 spells CASSLVPGGLSSNYGYTF. CDR3 in DNA: TGTGCCAGCAGCTTAGTTCCAGGGGGCCTCAGTTCTAACTATGGCTACACCTTC.

This rearrangement joins TRBV4-2 to TRBJ2-1; D unclear. V shed 0 bases and J shed 4 bases, with 4 bases lying between them. This CDR3 has 13 amino acids. CDR1 and CDR2 (germline): LGHNA, YNFKEQ. The CDR3 nucleotides are TGTGCCAGCAGCCAAGATCAATACAATGAGCAGTTCTTC. Translation: CASSQDQYNEQFF.

This sequence joins TRBV10-3 and TRBJ2-1; 9 nucleotides agree with TRBD2. The CDR3 is 15 residues long. Germline V gene data show CDR1 as ENHRY and CDR2 as SYGVKD. V gave up 8 bases and J gave up 0 bases; unmatched junction bases: 5. CDR3 DNA: TGTGCCATCGGGGGACTAGCAGGCTCCTACAATGAGCAGTTCTTC. Residues: CAIGGLAGSYNEQFF.

This chain joins TRBV19 and TRBJ2-1, with a tentative D call TRBD1 (6 bases). The V gene lost 7 bases and the J gene lost 8 bases, with 9 bases spanning the gap. CDR3 length: 11 amino acids. The V gene's germline CDR1 is LNHDA and CDR2 SQIVND (reference sequence). CDR3 residues: CASNRGYEQFF. The CDR3 region has the DNA TGTGCCAGTAATAGGGGGTATGAGCAGTTCTTC.

This clonotype was found once. The rearrangement uses TRBV30 and TRBJ1-1, with D unclear. The CDR3 is 14 residues long. CDR1 GTSNPN and CDR2 SVGIG come from the germline V gene (reference sequence). V was cut by 2 bases and J by 4 bases, with 14 bases left in between. The CDR3 DNA is TGTGCCTGGAGTCCCTCACCCGGAGGCACTGAAGCTTTCTTT. Amino acid sequence: CAWSPSPGGTEAFF.

J is TRBJ1-3 and V is TRBV11-2; 7 positions match TRBD1. The V segment lost 5 bases and the J segment 2 bases; nucleotides outside the gene matches: 6. This CDR3 contains 15 residues. Germline V gives CDR1 SGHAT, CDR2 FQNNGV. The CDR3 nucleotides are TGTGCCAGCAGCGTCATCGGGACAGCTGGAAACACCATATATTTT. Its protein product is CASSVIGTAGNTIYF.

CDR3 region: CSAKITGDRWSEQFF. The CDR3 DNA is TGCAGTGCGAAGATTACAGGGGATCGGTGGAGTGAGCAGTTCTTC. The rearrangement joins TRBV20-1 to TRBJ2-1; 7 bases map to TRBD1. There are 15 residues in the CDR3. Unmatched junction bases numbered 17, after V lost 6 bases and J lost 9 bases. The germline V gene encodes CDR1 DFQATT and CDR2 SNEGSKA (reference sequence).

J is TRBJ2-7 and V is TRBV29-1; TRBD2 might be the D (6 bases). In germline, CDR1 is SQVTM, CDR2 ANQGSEA. The CDR3 is 14 amino acids. Trimming removed 6 bases at V and 0 bases at J, with 15 bases between. The CDR3 DNA sequence: TGCAGCGTGACGGGACTTTTGAGCTCCTACGAGCAGTACTTC. Its translation is CSVTGLLSSYEQYF.

The rearrangement uses TRBV6-1 and TRBJ2-7; D remains ambiguous. Per germline, CDR1 MNHNS and CDR2 SASEGT. CDR3 length: 13 amino acids. The ends were cut back, 1 base at V and 6 bases at J, with 10 bases in the middle. The chain's CDR3 is CASSEDPQSEQYF. CDR3 in DNA: TGTGCCAGCAGTGAAGATCCTCAGAGCGAGCAGTACTTC.

This chain uses TRBV11-2 with TRBJ2-3, with D tentatively TRBD1 or TRBD2 (5 bases each). Germline CDR1 reads SGHAT; CDR2 reads FQNNGV. The CDR3 sequence is 18 residues long. Trimming shortened V by 5 bases and J by 0 bases, and 21 bases separated the two germline ends. The CDR3 nucleotides are TGTGCCAGCAGCCTCCCGGGACGCCGGGCCCCAAGCACAGATACGCAGTATTTT. This encodes CASSLPGRRAPSTDTQYF.

V usage is TRBV20-1 and J usage is TRBJ2-3, with TRBD2 matching over 10 bases. The V gene's germline CDR1 is DFQATT and CDR2 SNEGSKA (reference sequence). The CDR3 runs to 15 residues. The junction had 8 bases not matched to a gene; V was cut back by 2 bases and J by 6 bases. In DNA form, the CDR3 reads TGCAGTGCTAGATATTTCGCTAGCGGGGGTGATACGCAGTATTTT. This codes for CSARYFASGGDTQYF.

This clonotype was observed once. The genes are TRBV7-2 and TRBJ2-5, with TRBD1 matching 12 bases. Trimming removed 5 bases from V and 4 bases from J; junction bases left unmatched: 5. Germline values: CDR1 SGHTA, CDR2 FQGNSA. The CDR3 is made up of 15 amino acids. CDR3 loop: CASSRGQGAGETQYF. As DNA, the CDR3 is TGTGCCAGCAGCCGGGGACAGGGGGCCGGAGAGACCCAGTACTTC.